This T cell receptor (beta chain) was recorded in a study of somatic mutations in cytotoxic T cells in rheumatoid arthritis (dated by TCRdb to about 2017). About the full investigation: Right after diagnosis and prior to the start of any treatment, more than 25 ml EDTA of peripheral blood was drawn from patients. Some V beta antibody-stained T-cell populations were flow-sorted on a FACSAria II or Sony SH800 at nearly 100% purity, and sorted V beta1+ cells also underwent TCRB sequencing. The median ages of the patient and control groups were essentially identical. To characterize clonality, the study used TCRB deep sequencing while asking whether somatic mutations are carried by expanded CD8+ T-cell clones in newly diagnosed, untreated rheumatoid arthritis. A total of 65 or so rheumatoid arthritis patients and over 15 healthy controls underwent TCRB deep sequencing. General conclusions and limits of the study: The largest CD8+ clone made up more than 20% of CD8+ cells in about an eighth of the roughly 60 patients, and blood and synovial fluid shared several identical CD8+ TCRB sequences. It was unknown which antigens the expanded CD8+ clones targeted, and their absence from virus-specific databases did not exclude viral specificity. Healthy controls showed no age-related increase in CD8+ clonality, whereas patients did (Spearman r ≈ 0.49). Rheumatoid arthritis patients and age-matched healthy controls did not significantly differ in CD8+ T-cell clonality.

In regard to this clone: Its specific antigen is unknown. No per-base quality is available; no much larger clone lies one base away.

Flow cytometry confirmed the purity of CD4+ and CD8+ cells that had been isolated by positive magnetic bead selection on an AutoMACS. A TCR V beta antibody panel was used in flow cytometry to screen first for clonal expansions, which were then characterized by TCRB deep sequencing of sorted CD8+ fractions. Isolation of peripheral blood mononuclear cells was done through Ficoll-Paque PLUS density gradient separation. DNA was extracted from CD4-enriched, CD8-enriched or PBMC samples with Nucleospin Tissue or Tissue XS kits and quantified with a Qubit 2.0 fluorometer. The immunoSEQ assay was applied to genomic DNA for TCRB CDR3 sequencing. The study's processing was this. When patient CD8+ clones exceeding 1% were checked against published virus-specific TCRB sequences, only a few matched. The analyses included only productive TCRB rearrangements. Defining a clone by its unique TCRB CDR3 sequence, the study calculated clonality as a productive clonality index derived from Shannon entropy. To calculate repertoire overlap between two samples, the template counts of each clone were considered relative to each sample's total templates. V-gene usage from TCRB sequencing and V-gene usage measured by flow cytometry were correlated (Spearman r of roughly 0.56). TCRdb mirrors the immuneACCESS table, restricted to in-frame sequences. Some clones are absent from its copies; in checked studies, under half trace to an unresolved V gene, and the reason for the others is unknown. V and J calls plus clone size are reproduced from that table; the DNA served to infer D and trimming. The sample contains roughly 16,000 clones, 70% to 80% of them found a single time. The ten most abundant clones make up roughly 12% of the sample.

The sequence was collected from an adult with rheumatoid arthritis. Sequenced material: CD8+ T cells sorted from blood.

The CDR3 has the sequence CASSPTSVSYEQYF. The sequenced DNA: TGTGCCAGCTCCCCCACCTCGGTGTCCTACGAGCAGTACTTC. Recombination joined TRBV18 with TRBJ2-7, with no confident D gene call. CDR1 and CDR2 are drawn from the germline V gene: KGHSH, LQKENI. The CDR3 measures 14 amino acids from cysteine to phenylalanine. The only DNA kept is the CDR3, 42 bases in frame from the first base. V drops 6 bases and J drops 1 base, leaving 13 bases in between.